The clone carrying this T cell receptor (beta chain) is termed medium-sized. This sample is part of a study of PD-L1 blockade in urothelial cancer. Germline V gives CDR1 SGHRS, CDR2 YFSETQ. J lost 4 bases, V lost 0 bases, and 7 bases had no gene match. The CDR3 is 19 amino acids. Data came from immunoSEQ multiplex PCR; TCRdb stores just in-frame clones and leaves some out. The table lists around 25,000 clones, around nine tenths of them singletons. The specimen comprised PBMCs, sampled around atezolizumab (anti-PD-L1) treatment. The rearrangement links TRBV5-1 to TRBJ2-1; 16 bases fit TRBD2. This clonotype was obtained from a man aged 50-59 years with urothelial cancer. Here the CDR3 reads CASSLAWGLAGGLYNEQFF. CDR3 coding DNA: TGCGCCAGCAGCTTGGCATGGGGACTAGCGGGGGGGCTGTACAATGAGCAGTTCTTC.